This TCR beta chain was sequenced for a study of STAT5B mutations in CD4+ large granular lymphocyte leukemia (dated by TCRdb to between 2021 and 2022). For the wider study: Among the healthy controls, the CDR3 'QG' motif was associated with a particular HLA allele. The study compared the TCRbeta repertoires of patients with CD4+ T-cell large granular lymphocyte leukemia against the TCRbeta repertoires of healthy blood donors. The purity of purified fractions was confirmed by flow cytometry on FACSCanto II or FACSVerse to exceed 95% among lymphocytes. Here is what the overall study found, with its caveats: Enrichment of TRBV06-family usage was observed among the top patient clones (8/27) relative to healthy controls (2/35). Greater clonality appeared to be present in CD4-sorted patient repertoires than in healthy CD4+ repertoires, and the difference was retained after the putative leukemic clones were removed. The data were not HLA-matched, and the higher clonality in CD4+ T-LGLL than in CD8+ T-LGLL could be due to the relatively small sample size. Main leukemic clonotypes were private to each patient, although approximately 25% of the main leukemic clonotypes were found at low frequency in the non-leukemic repertoires of other patients.

Healthy controls were 37 blood donors whose buffy coats came from the Finnish Red Cross blood service. All TCR-sequenced material derived from peripheral blood: patient blood samples and healthy donor buffy coats. Peripheral blood mononuclear cells were isolated by Ficoll-Hypaque gradient centrifugation. Magnetic purification was used to isolate CD4+ cells from the buffy coats of the healthy controls. Genomic DNA was extracted using the Gentra Puregene Cell and Tissue kit, and a Qubit 2.0 fluorometer was used to quantify it. TCRbeta rearrangements were sequenced from genomic DNA using the immunoSEQ assay at survey resolution. As for the original processing: A lowest detectable productive clonotype frequency of 2.59 x 10-5 was observed in the TCR sequencing data. Analyses included only productive TCRbeta rearrangements, meaning complete and in-frame sequences. Simpson clonality, calculated in the immunoSEQ Analyzer version 3.0, was used as the measure of sample clonality. Clones were categorized by frequency as very rare, small, medium, large (1-20%) or hyperexpanded (>20%). Generation probabilities were estimated with OLGA 1.2.3, V-gene circos plots were made with VDJtools, specificities were searched in VDJdb, and CDR3 motifs were identified with GLIPH. TCRdb's version of the immuneACCESS table is confined to in-frame rearrangements and falls short of the full clone set. An unresolved V gene accounts for under half of the shortfall where checked; the remainder is of unknown origin. Clone size and the V and J calls come from that table; the DNA yielded D and trimming. Counted in this sample were about 36,000 clones; around 80% of them appeared once. The ten largest make up 2% to 3% of the sample.

This clone turned up a few times. Its antigen is not yet known. Base qualities are not recorded, but no much larger clone differs from it by a single base. The CDR3 numbers 14 residues from cysteine through phenylalanine. Only CDR3 DNA remains: 42 bases, in frame from the first base. Trimming at the junction amounts to 0 bases on V and 5 bases on J, and the germline ends lie 11 bases apart. For CDR1 and CDR2, the germline V gene lists SGDLS and YYNGEE. The sequenced material came from CD4+ T cells from blood buffy coats. Recombination joined TRBV9 with TRBJ1-1; a tentative D match to TRBD1 spans 5 bases. The sequence came from a human donor in good health. The CDR3 has the sequence CASSVAAGRTEAFF. Here is the DNA: TGTGCCAGCAGCGTAGCTGCAGGGCGAACTGAAGCTTTCTTT.